This TCR beta chain was observed in a study of T cells in Graves' hyperthyroidism and ophthalmopathy. On the study more broadly: The initial diagnosis was the point when peripheral blood was collected, ahead of any treatment. Points from the study as a whole: Blood also held most thyroid clonotypes expanded beyond 0.001.

Diagnostic decisions used clinical symptoms, serum thyroxine and TRAb, thyroid ultrasound and orbital computed tomography. Extraction of PBMCs used under 13 ml of fresh peripheral blood. This clonotype was seen ten or more times. As yet, its antigen is unknown. Amplification targeted TCR beta CDR3 regions from RNA transcripts. Initially, a first-round RT-PCR of the TCR CDR3 employed the HTBI primer set. TCRdb analysed the multiplex PCR reads with MiXCR anew, one entry per CDR3 protein. Of approximately 420,000 distinct CDR3 sequences in the sample, roughly 13% are singletons; the top ten hold more than 4.5%. The sequence came from a woman younger than 35 with Graves' hyperthyroidism. What was sequenced was blood.

CDR3 sequence: CSAISSSYEQYF. CDR3 nucleotide sequence: TGCAGTGCTATTTCGAGCTCCTACGAGCAGTACTTC. V is TRBV20-1 and J is TRBJ2-7; D gene uncertain. Trimming shortened V by 4 bases and J by 0 bases, and 7 bases separated the two germline ends. The CDR3 loop spans 12 amino acids. Germline V gene sequence: CDR1 DFQATT, CDR2 SNEGSKA (reference sequence).